These 3 T cell receptor beta chains share one sample of origin, sequenced in a study of cytomegalovirus exposure and HLA in healthy donors. PCR employed 60 Vbeta and 13 Jbeta primers. Assay used: immunoSEQ multiplex PCR; TCRdb lists only in-frame clones, some missing. The profile shows around 97,000 clones, 60% to 85% of them singletons. Sequencing input: PBMCs. The receptor set was obtained from a middle-aged man in good health and CMV-seropositive.

The rearrangement uses TRBV6-5 and TRBJ2-2; 8 nucleotides line up with TRBD1. Germline assignment: CDR1 MNHEY and CDR2 SVGAGI. The CDR3 sequence is 14 residues long. V dropped 6 bases and J dropped 9; count of bases not matched to a gene: 9. The CDR3 nucleotides read TGTGCCAGCAGCTTCGGACAGGGTATCCGGGAGCTGTTTTTT. This codes for CASSFGQGIRELFF.

This chain links TRBV2 with TRBJ2-2; TRBD2 matches 7 bases. This CDR3 spans 13 amino acids. Germline V gives CDR1 SNHLY, CDR2 FYNNEI. V dropped 4 bases and J dropped 5; count of bases not matched to a gene: 1. This CDR3 is CASSVRETGELFF. The CDR3 region has the DNA TGTGCCAGCAGTGTGCGGGAGACCGGGGAGCTGTTTTTT.

V gene TRBV6-5 combines with J gene TRBJ2-7; 7 nucleotides align to TRBD2. Germline V gene sequence: CDR1 MNHEY, CDR2 SVGAGI. The CDR3 loop spans 15 amino acids. V lost 6 bases, J lost 5 bases, and 13 bases stayed unmatched. CDR3 coding DNA: TGTGCCAGCAGGACTCCTGGGCGGGAGAGCCACGAGCAGTACTTC. Its translation is CASRTPGRESHEQYF.